This entry features one TCR beta chain sequence. Its antigen is as yet unknown. Primers included in the PCR were 60 Vbeta and 13 Jbeta primers. Assay: immunoSEQ multiplex PCR; the TCRdb copy retains only in-frame clones and omits some. The sample holds approximately 110,000 clones. The data stem from a study of cytomegalovirus exposure and HLA in healthy donors. Study-level results: About 150 TCR beta chains were listed as cytomegalovirus-associated. A later analysis linked a missense variant in DCLRE1C to the trimming of TCR beta V and J genes. Later analysis identified around 15,000 TCR beta sequences associated with HLA alleles, using a false discovery rate threshold of 0.05.

Looked up from germline, CDR1 is LNHDA and CDR2 is SQIVND (reference sequence). The CDR3 extends over 16 amino acids. The V and J ends lost 4 bases and 4 bases, in that order; junction bases with no gene match: 6. The sample was PBMCs. The chain combines TRBV19 with TRBJ2-3; 12 bases agree with TRBD2. This sequence originates from a middle-aged man in good health and CMV-seronegative. The CDR3: CASSTQLAGGPDTQYF. The DNA for the CDR3 is TGTGCCAGTAGTACCCAACTAGCGGGAGGACCAGATACGCAGTATTTT.